This record covers a single T cell receptor beta chain. Its specificity is unknown. The data were obtained in a study of T cells in localized non-small cell lung cancer. V lost 5 bases and J lost 4; bases outside the gene matches: 7. CDR1 and CDR2 (germline): SEHNR, FQNEAQ (reference sequence). The CDR3 length is 15 residues. The protocol was immunoSEQ multiplex PCR, while the TCRdb copy is restricted to in-frame clones and leaves out a portion. The repertoire holds nearly 25,000 clones, with roughly 86% as singletons. Study-level results: Adjacent lung was found to contain a median roughly 50 of the top 100 tumor clones. The greatest T cell clonality was found in uninvolved adjacent lung (higher than in tumor). Longer survival (overall) was linked to higher T cell density in blood.

The chain employs TRBV7-9 and TRBJ2-1; 8 bases align to TRBD1. The sequenced sample was peripheral blood, obtained before any cancer treatment. This clonotype was sampled from a male donor older than 55 with stage II squamous cell lung carcinoma. CDR3 bases: TGTGCCAGCAGCCCCGACAGGGGTTCGTACAATGAGCAGTTCTTC. Translating gives CASSPDRGSYNEQFF.